The clone carrying this T cell receptor (beta chain) came up many times. The target antigen is unknown. TCR beta CDR3 sequences were amplified from RNA transcripts. HTBI primers were employed in a first-round RT-PCR of the TCR CDR3. TCRdb recomputed calls from the multiplex PCR reads with MiXCR, one row per CDR3 protein. Of around 420,000 distinct CDR3 sequences listed, approximately 14% are singletons. The source of the sample is a study of T cells in Graves' hyperthyroidism and ophthalmopathy. Study-wide results and caveats: Ophthalmopathy, which appeared later, was predicted by the model a median roughly 6.4 months before onset. Researchers report that a 13 V-J model separated ophthalmopathy from stable hyperthyroidism.

The ends were cut back, 8 bases at V and 0 bases at J, with 10 bases in the middle. This CDR3 is 13 amino acids long. Exclusion of a patient resulted from uncontrolled infection, other autoimmune disease, pregnancy or lactation. PBMCs came from more than 9.5 ml fresh peripheral blood. The TCR comes from a woman between 18 and 29 years old with Graves' hyperthyroidism. The V and J genes are TRBV12-3 or TRBV12-4 and TRBJ2-5; D remains unclear. The specimen was blood. The CDR3 here is CASQRSDQETQYF. Written as DNA, the CDR3 is TGTGCCAGCCAACGGAGCGACCAAGAGACCCAGTACTTC.